The 7 T cell receptor beta chains below all came from one sample that was sequenced in a study of control samples from healthy donors and cancer patients. Sequenced by immunoSEQ multiplex PCR; TCRdb stores in-frame clones only, minus some. The sample records just under 100,000 clones, 90% to 95% being singletons. The sequencing sample was made of blood. The receptors were sampled from a man younger than 35 in good health.

The J gene is TRBJ2-3, the V gene TRBV5-5; 14 bases match TRBD2. The trim removed 2 bases at V and 0 bases at J, leaving 5 bases unmatched. Germline V gives CDR1 SGHKS, CDR2 YYEKEE (reference sequence). The CDR3 consists of 18 residues. The DNA of the CDR3 is TGTGCCAGCAGCTTCGGACTAGCGGGAGGAGGGAGCACAGATACGCAGTATTTT. It yields the protein CASSFGLAGGGSTDTQYF. Drawing the rest from reference TRBV5-5 and TRBJ2-3, the complete variable domain is DAGVTQSPTHLIKTRGQQVTLRCSPISGHKSVSWYQQVLGQGPQFIFQYYEKEERGRGNFPDRFSARQFPNYSSELNVNALLLGDSALYLCASSFGLAGGGSTDTQYFGPGTRLTVL.

On this clone itself: The junction departs from the called germline gene at one end, perhaps through a read error. The chain couples TRBV29-1 to TRBJ1-2; D not certain. Germline V gives CDR1 SQVTM, CDR2 ANQGSEA. This CDR3 spans 12 amino acids. CDR3 protein: CSVEVVAYGYTF. The CDR3 DNA is TGCAGCGTCGAAGTGGTGGCCTATGGCTACACCTTC.

This chain connects TRBV27 to TRBJ1-2, with D unclear. CDR1 MNHEY and CDR2 SMNVEV come from the germline V gene (reference sequence). Deletions cut 6 bases from V and 2 bases from J, with 10 bases between. The CDR3 contains 13 residues. CDR3 protein: CASRESLNYGYTF. The DNA of the CDR3 is TGTGCCAGCAGGGAGTCCTTGAACTATGGCTACACCTTC.

This clone was picked up one time. This chain uses TRBV5-4 with TRBJ2-3; D is perhaps TRBD1 (5 bases). The CDR3 is 14 residues long. Trimming removed 4 bases at V and 4 bases at J, with 13 bases between. CDR1 is SGHNT and CDR2 is YYREEE in the germline V gene (reference sequence). This chain's CDR3 is CASSQKAGSDTQYF. As DNA, the CDR3 is TGTGCCAGCAGCCAAAAAGCAGGGTCAGATACGCAGTATTTT.

The chain combines TRBV4-2 with TRBJ2-5; D may be TRBD2 (6 bases). The CDR3 spans 12 residues. Trimming took 3 bases from V and 11 from J, leaving 13 bases between them. Germline V lookup: CDR1 LGHNA, CDR2 YNFKEQ. The CDR3 bases are TGTGCCAGCAGCCAGGGACTCACGGAACAGTACTTC. This encodes CASSQGLTEQYF.

This rearrangement joins TRBV29-1 to TRBJ2-1, with D perhaps TRBD2 (5 bases). Per germline, CDR1 SQVTM and CDR2 ANQGSEA. This CDR3 has 15 residues. V was clipped by 6 bases and J by 8 bases, with 23 bases between them. The CDR3, as DNA: TGCAGCGTCCCCGGGGAAGACAATGGGATACATGAGCAGTTCTTC. This gives the protein CSVPGEDNGIHEQFF.

The chain combines TRBV3-1 (or the pseudogene TRBV3-2) with TRBJ2-2, with TRBD1 identical over 9 bases. V trimming: 3 bases; J trimming: 3 bases; junction bases outside the gene matches: 11. Germline assignment: CDR1 LGHDT and CDR2 YNNKEL (reference sequence). The CDR3 loop spans 18 amino acids. CDR3 sequence reads: CASSHSRDRVLYTGELFF. Written as DNA, the CDR3 is TGTGCCAGCAGCCACTCCCGGGACAGGGTGCTTTACACCGGGGAGCTGTTTTTT.